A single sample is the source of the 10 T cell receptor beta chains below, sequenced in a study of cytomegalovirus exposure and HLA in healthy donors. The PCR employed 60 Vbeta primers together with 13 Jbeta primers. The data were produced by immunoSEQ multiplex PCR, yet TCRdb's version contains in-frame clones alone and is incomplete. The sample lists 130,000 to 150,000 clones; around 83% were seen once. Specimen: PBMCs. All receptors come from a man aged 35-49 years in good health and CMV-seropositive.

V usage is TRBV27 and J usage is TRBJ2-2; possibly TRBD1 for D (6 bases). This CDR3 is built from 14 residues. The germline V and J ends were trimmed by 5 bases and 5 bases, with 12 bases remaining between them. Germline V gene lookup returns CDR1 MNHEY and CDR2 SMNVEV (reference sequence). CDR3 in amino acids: CASSILQGTGELFF. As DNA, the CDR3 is TGTGCCAGCAGTATTCTACAGGGTACCGGGGAGCTGTTTTTT.

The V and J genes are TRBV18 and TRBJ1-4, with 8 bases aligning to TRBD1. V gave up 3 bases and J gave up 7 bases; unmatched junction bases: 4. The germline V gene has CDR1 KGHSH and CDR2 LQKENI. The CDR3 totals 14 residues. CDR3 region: CASSPQGAREKLFF. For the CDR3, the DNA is TGTGCCAGCTCACCTCAGGGGGCCCGTGAAAAACTGTTTTTT.

CDR3 residues: CASSLGQSTDTQYF. For the CDR3, the DNA is TGTGCCAGCAGCTTGGGGCAGAGCACAGATACGCAGTATTTT. The chain carries TRBV5-4 and TRBJ2-3; D is undetermined. Per germline, CDR1 SGHNT and CDR2 YYREEE (reference sequence). This CDR3 spans 14 amino acids. Trimming stripped 0 bases from V and 0 bases from J, with 5 bases between.

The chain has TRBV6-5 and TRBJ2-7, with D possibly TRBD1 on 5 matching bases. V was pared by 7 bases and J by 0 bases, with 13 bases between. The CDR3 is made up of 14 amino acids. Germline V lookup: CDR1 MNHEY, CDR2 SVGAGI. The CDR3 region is CASMRQQNSYEQYF. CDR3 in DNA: TGTGCCAGCATGAGACAGCAAAACTCCTACGAGCAGTACTTC.

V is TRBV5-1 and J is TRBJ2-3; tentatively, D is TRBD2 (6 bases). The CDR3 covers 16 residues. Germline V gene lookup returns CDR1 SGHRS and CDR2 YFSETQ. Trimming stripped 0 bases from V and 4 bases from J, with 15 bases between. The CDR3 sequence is CASSLDRDSLPDTQYF. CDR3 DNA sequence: TGCGCCAGCAGCTTGGACCGGGACTCGCTACCAGATACGCAGTATTTT.

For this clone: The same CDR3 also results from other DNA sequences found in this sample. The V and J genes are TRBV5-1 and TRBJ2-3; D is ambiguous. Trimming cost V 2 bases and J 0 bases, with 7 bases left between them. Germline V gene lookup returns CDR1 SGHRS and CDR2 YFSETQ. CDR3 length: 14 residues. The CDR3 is CASSFGGSTDTQYF. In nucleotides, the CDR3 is TGCGCCAGCAGCTTCGGCGGTAGCACAGATACGCAGTATTTT.

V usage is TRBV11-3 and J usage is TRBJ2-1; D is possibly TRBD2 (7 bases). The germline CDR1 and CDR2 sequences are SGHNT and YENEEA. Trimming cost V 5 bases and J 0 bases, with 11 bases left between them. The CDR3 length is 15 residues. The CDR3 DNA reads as TGTGCCAGCAGCCGAGGGGGGGGCTCCTACAATGAGCAGTTCTTC. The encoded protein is CASSRGGGSYNEQFF.

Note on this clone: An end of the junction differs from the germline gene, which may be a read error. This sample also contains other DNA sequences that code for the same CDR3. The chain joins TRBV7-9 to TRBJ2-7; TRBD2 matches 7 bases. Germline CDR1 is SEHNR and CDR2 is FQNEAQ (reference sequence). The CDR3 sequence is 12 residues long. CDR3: CSSSFEGGEQYF. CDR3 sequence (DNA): TGTTCCAGCAGCTTTGAGGGAGGGGAGCAGTACTTC. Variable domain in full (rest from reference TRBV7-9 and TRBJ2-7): DTGVSQNPRHKITKRGQNVTFRCDPISEHNRLYWYRQTLGQGPEFLTYFQNEAQLEKSRLLSDRFSAERPKGSFSTLEIQRTEQGDSAMYLCSSSFEGGEQYFGPGTRLTVT.

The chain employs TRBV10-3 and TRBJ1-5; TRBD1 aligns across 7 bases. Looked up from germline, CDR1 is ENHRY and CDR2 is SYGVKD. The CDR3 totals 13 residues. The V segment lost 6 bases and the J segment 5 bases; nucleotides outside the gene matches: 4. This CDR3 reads CAIRGTVDQPQHF. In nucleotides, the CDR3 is TGTGCCATCAGGGGGACAGTCGATCAGCCCCAGCATTTT.

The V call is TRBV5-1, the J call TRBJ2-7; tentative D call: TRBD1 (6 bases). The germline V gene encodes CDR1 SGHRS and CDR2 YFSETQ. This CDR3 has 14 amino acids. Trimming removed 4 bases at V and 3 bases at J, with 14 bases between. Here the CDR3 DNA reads TGCGCCAGCAGCGCGTCAGGGGACCACTACGAGCAGTACTTC. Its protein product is CASSASGDHYEQYF. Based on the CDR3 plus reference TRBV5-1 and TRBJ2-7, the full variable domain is KAGVTQTPRYLIKTRGQQVTLSCSPISGHRSVSWYQQTPGQGLQFLFEYFSETQRNKGNFPGRFSGRQFSNSRSEMNVSTLELGDSALYLCASSASGDHYEQYFGPGTRLTVT.